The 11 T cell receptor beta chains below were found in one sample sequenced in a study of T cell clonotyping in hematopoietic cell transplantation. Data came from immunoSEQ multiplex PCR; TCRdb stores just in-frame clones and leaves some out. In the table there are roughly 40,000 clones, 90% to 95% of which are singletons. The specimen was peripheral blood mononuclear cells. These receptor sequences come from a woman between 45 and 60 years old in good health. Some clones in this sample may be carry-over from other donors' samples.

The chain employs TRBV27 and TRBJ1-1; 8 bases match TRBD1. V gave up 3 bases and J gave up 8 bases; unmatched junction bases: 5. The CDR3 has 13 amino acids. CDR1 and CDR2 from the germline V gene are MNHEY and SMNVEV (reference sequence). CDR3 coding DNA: TGTGCCAGCAGTTTGAACACAGGGGGAGAAGCTTTCTTT. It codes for CASSLNTGGEAFF.

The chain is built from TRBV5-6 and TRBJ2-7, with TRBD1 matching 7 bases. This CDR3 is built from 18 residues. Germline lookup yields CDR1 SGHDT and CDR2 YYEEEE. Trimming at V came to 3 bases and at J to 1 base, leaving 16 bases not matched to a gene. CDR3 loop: CASSSTARGSLGSYEQYF. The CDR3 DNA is TGTGCCAGCAGCTCTACAGCCAGGGGGAGTCTAGGTTCCTACGAGCAGTACTTC. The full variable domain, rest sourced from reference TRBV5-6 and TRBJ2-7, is DAGVTQSPTHLIKTRGQQVTLRCSPKSGHDTVSWYQQALGQGPQFIFQYYEEEERQRGNFPDRFSGHQFPNYSSELNVNALLLGDSALYLCASSSTARGSLGSYEQYFGPGTRLTVT.

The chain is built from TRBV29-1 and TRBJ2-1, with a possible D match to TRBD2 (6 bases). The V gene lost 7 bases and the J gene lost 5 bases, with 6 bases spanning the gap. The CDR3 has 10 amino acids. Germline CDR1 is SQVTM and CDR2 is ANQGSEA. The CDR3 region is CSGRDNEQFF. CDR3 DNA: TGCAGCGGGAGGGACAATGAGCAGTTCTTC.

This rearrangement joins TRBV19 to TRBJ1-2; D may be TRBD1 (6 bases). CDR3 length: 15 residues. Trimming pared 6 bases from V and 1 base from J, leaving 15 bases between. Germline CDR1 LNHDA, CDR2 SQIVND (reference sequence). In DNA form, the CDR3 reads TGTGCCAGTAGGACGGGGGCTGGAGGTAACTATGGCTACACCTTC. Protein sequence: CASRTGAGGNYGYTF.

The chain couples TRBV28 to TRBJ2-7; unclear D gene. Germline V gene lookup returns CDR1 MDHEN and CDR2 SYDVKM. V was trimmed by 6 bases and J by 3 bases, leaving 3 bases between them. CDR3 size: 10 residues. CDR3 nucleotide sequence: TGTGCCAGCAGCCACTACGAGCAGTACTTC. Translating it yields CASSHYEQYF.

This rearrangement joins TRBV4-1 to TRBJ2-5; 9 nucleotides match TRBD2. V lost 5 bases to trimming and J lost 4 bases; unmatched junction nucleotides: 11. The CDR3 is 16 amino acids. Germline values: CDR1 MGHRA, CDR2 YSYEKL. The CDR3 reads CASSFGSSGGRETQYF. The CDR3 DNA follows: TGCGCCAGCAGCTTCGGGAGCAGCGGGGGGAGAGAGACCCAGTACTTC.

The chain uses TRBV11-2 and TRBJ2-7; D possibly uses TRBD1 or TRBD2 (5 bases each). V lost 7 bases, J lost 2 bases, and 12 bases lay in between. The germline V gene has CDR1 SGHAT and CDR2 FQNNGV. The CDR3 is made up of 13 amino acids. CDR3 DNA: TGTGCCAGCACTGGGGGATTCCCCTACGAGCAGTACTTC. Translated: CASTGGFPYEQYF.

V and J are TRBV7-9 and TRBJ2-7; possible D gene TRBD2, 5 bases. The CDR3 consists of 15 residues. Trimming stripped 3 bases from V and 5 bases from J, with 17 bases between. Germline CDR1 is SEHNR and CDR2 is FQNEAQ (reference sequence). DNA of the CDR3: TGTGCCAGCAGCTTCGAGGGAAGTGAAACCGACGAGCAGTACTTC. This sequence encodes CASSFEGSETDEQYF. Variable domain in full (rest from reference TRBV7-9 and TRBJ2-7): DTGVSQNPRHKITKRGQNVTFRCDPISEHNRLYWYRQTLGQGPEFLTYFQNEAQLEKSRLLSDRFSAERPKGSFSTLEIQRTEQGDSAMYLCASSFEGSETDEQYFGPGTRLTVT.

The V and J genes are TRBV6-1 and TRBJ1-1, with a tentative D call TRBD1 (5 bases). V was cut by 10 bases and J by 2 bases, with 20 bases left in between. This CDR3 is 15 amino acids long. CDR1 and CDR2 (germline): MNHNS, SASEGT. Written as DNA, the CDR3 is TGTGCCACTCATCAAACTGGGACGGATAACACTGAAGCTTTCTTT. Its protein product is CATHQTGTDNTEAFF.

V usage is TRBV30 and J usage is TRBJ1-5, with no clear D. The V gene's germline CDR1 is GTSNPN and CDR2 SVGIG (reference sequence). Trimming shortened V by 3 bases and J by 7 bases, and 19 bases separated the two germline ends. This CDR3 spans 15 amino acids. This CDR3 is CAWSAEREGGQPQHF. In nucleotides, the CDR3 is TGTGCCTGGAGCGCGGAGAGGGAAGGAGGGCAGCCCCAGCATTTT.

DNA for the CDR3: TGCGCCAGCAGCAATAGTCCGGGGTCTGGAAACACCATATATTTT. Encoded protein: CASSNSPGSGNTIYF. The chain recombines TRBV5-1 with TRBJ1-3, with D unresolved. The V end was cut by 4 bases, the J end by 1 base, with 12 bases between. The CDR3 has 15 residues. CDR1 SGHRS and CDR2 YFSETQ come from the germline V gene.